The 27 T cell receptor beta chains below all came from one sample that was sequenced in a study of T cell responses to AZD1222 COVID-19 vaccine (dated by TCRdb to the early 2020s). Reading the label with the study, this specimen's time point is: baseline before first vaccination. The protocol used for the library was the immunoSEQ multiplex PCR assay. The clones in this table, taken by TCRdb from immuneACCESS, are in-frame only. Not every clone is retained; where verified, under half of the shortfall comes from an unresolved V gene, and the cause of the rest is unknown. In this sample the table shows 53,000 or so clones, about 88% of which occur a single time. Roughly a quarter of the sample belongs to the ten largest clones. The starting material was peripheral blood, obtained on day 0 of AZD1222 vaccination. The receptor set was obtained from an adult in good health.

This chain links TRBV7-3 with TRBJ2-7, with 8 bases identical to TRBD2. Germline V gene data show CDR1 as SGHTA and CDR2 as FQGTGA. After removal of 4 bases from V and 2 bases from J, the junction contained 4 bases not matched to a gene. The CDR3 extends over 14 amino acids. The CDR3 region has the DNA TGTGCCAGCAGCTCGGGACTAGGGGCCTACGAGCAGTACTTC. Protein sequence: CASSSGLGAYEQYF. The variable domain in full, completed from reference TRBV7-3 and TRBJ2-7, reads GAGVSQTPSNKVTEKGKYVELRCDPISGHTALYWYRQSLGQGPEFLIYFQGTGAADDSGLPNDRFFAVRPEGSVSTLKIQRTERGDSAVYLCASSSGLGAYEQYFGPGTRLTVT.

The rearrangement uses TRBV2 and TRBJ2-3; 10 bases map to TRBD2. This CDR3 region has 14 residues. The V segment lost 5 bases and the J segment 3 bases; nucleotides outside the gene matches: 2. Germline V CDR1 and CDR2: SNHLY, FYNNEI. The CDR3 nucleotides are TGTGCCAGCAGTATACTAGCGGGAACAGATACGCAGTATTTT. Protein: CASSILAGTDTQYF. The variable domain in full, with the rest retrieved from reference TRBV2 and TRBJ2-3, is EPEVTQTPSHQVTQMGQEVILRCVPISNHLYFYWYRQILGQKVEFLVSFYNNEISEKSEIFDDQFSVERPDGSNFTLKIRSTKLEDSAMYFCASSILAGTDTQYFGPGTRLTVL.

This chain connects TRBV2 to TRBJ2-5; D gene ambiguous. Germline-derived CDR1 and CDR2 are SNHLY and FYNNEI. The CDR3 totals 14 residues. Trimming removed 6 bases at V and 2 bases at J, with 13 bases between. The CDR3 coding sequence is TGTGCCAGCAGCCCACGGCGAGAACAAGAGACCCAGTACTTC. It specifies CASSPRREQETQYF.

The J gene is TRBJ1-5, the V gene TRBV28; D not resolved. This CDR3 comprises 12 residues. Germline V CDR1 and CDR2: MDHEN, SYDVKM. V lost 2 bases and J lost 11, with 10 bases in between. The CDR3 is CASSLEGRAQHF. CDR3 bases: TGTGCCAGCAGTTTAGAGGGTAGAGCCCAGCATTTT.

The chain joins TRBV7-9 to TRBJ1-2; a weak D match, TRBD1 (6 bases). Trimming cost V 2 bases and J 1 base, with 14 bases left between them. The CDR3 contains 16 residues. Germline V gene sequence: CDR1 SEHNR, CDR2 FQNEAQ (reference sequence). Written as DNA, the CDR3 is TGTGCCAGCAGCTTATCAGGAGGGGGAGTTAACTATGGCTACACCTTC. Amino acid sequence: CASSLSGGGVNYGYTF.

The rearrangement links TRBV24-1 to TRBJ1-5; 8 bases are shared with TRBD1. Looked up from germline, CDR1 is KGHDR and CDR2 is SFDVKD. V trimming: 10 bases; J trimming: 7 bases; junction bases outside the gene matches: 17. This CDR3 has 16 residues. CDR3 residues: CATYRPEIRDRQPQHF. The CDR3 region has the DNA TGTGCCACATACCGGCCGGAGATCAGGGACAGGCAGCCCCAGCATTTT.

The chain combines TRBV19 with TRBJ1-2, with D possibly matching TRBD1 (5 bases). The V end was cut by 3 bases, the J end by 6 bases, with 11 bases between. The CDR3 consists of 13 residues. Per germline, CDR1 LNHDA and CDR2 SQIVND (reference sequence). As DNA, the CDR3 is TGTGCCAGTAGTATGGGCAGGGCGGATGGCTACACCTTC. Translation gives CASSMGRADGYTF.

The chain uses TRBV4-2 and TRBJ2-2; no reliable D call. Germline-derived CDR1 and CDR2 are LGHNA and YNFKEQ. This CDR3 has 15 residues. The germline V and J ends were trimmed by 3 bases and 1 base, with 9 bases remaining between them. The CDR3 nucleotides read TGTGCCAGCAGCCAGGGCTCGAGGAACACCGGGGAGCTGTTTTTT. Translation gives CASSQGSRNTGELFF.

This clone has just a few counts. The chain's CDR3 is CAIRTSGSSTYEQYF. CDR3 DNA: TGTGCCATCAGGACTAGCGGGAGCTCCACCTACGAGCAGTACTTC. The chain employs TRBV10-3 and TRBJ2-7; the match to TRBD2 covers 12 bases. Germline CDR1 and CDR2: ENHRY and SYGVKD. J lost 2 bases, V lost 6 bases, and 5 bases had no gene match. This CDR3 contains 15 residues.

The CDR3 DNA reads as TGTGCCAGCAGTTTAGTGGGGGCGAGGCAGCCCCAGCATTTT. It yields the protein CASSLVGARQPQHF. The rearrangement uses TRBV27 and TRBJ1-5; TRBD1 is a possible D gene (6 bases). Germline V gene lookup returns CDR1 MNHEY and CDR2 SMNVEV (reference sequence). The CDR3 runs to 14 residues. The V end lost 2 bases, the J end lost 7 bases, and 12 bases lay between the germline ends.

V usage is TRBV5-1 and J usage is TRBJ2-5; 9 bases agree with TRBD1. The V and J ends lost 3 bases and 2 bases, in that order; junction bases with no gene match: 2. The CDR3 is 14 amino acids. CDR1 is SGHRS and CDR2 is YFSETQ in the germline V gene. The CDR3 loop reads CASSSGTGQETQYF. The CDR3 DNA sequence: TGCGCCAGCAGCTCCGGGACAGGGCAAGAGACCCAGTACTTC.

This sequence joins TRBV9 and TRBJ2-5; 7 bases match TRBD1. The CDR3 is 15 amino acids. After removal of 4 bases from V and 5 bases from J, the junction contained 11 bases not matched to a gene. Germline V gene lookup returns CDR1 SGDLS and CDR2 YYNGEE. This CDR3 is CASSTTTGLGETQYF. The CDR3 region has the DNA TGTGCCAGCAGCACTACGACAGGGCTGGGGGAGACCCAGTACTTC. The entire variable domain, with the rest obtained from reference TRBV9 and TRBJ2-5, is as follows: DSGVTQTPKHLITATGQRVTLRCSPRSGDLSVYWYQQSLDQGLQFLIQYYNGEERAKGNILERFSAQQFPDLHSELNLSSLELGDSALYFCASSTTTGLGETQYFGPGTRLLVL.

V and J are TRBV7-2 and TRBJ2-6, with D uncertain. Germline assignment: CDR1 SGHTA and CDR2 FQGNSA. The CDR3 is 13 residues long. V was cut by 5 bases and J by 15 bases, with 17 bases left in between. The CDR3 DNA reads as TGTGCCAGCAGCGAGACCAGCCTGTTGGCCCTGACTTTC. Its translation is CASSETSLLALTF. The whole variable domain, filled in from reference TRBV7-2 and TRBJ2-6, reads GAGVSQSPSNKVTEKGKDVELRCDPISGHTALYWYRQSLGQGLEFLIYFQGNSAPDKSGLPSDRFSAERTGGSVSTLTIQRTQQEDSAVYLCASSETSLLALTFGAGSRLTVL.

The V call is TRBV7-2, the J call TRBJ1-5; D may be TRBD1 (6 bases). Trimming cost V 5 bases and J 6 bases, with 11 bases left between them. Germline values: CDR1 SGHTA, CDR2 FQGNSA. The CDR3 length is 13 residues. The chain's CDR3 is CASSRDTGQPQHF. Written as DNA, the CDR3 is TGTGCCAGCAGCCGGGACACAGGTCAGCCCCAGCATTTT.

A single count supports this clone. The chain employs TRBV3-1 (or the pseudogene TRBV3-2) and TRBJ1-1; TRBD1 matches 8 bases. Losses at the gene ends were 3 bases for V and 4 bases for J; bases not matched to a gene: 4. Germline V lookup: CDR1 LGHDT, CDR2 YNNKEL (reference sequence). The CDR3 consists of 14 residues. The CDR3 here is CASSHRQGTTEAFF. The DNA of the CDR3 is TGTGCCAGCAGCCACCGACAGGGGACCACTGAAGCTTTCTTT.

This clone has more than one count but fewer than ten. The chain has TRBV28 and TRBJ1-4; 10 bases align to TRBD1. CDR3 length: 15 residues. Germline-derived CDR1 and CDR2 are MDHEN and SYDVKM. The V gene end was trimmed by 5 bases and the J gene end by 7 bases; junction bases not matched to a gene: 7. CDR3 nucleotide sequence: TGTGCCAGCAGTATCCGGGACAGGGGAATTGAAAAACTGTTTTTT. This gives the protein CASSIRDRGIEKLFF.

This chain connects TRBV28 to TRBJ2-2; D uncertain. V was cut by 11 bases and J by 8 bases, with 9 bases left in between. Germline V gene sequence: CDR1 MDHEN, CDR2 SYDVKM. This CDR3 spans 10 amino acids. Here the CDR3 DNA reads TGTGCCCCTGCGAGGGGGGAGCTGTTTTTT. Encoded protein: CAPARGELFF. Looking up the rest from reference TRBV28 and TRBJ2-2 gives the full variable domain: DVKVTQSSRYLVKRTGEKVFLECVQDMDHENMFWYRQDPGLGLRLIYFSYDVKMKEKGDIPEGYSVSREKKERFSLILESASTNQTSMYLCAPARGELFFGEGSRLTVL.

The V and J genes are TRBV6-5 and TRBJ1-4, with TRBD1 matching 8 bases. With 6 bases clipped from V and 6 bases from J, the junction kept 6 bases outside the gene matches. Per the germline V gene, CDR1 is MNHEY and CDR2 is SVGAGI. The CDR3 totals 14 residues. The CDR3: CASRGDRLHEKLFF. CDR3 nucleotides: TGTGCCAGCAGGGGGGACAGGCTCCATGAAAAACTGTTTTTT.

In DNA, the CDR3 is TGCGCCAGCAGCCCGAGGAGCGGAGCGAACACTGAAGCTTTCTTT. Protein: CASSPRSGANTEAFF. This chain joins TRBV5-1 and TRBJ1-1; D gene ambiguous. Germline V gene sequence: CDR1 SGHRS, CDR2 YFSETQ. Trimming removed 4 bases at V and 1 base at J, with 14 bases between. This CDR3 region has 15 residues.

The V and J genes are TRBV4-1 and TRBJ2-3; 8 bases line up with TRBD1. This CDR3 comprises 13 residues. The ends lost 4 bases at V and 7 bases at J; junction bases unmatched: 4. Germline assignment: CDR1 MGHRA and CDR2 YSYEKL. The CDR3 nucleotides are TGCGCCAGCAGCCTCGACAGGGGAAATACGCAGTATTTT. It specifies CASSLDRGNTQYF.

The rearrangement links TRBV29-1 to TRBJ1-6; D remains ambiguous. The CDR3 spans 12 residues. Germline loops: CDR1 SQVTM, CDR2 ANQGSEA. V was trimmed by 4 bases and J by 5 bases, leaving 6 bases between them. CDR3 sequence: CSVGEDNSPLHF. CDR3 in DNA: TGCAGCGTTGGCGAGGATAATTCACCCCTCCACTTT.

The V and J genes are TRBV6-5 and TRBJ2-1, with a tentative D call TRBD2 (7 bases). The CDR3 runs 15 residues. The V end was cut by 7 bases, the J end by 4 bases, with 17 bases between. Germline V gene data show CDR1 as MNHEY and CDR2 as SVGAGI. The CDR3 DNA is TGTGCCAGCACCCAAGGGGGGGGTGGGTACAATGAGCAGTTCTTC. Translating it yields CASTQGGGGYNEQFF.

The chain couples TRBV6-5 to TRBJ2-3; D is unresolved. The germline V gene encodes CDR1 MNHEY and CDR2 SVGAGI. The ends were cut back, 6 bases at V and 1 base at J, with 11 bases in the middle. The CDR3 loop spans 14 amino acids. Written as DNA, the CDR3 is TGTGCCAGCAGCCGTGACTGGGGCACAGATACGCAGTATTTT. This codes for CASSRDWGTDTQYF.

CDR3 loop: CATYQTGADQETQYF. The DNA of the CDR3 is TGCGCCACTTATCAGACAGGGGCTGACCAAGAGACCCAGTACTTC. The J gene is TRBJ2-5, the V gene TRBV10-2, with 8 bases that match TRBD1. The V and J ends lost 10 bases and 0 bases, in that order; junction bases with no gene match: 10. Germline assignment: CDR1 WSHSY and CDR2 SAAADI. CDR3 length: 15 amino acids.

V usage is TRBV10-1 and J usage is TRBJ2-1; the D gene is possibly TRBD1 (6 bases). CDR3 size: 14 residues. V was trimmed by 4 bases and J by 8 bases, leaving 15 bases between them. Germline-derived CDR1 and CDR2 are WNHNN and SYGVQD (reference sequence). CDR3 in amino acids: CASSGTAPFHEQFF. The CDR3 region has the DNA TGCGCCAGCAGTGGGACAGCCCCATTCCATGAGCAGTTCTTC.

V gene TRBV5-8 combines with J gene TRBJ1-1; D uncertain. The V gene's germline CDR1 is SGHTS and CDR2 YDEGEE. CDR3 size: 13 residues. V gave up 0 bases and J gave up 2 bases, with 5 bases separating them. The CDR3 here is CASSLERNTEAFF. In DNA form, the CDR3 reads TGTGCCAGCAGCTTGGAACGAAACACTGAAGCTTTCTTT.

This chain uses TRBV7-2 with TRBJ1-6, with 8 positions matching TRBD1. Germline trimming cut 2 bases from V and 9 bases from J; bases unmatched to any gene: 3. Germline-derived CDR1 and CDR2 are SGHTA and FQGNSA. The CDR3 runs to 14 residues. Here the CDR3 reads CASSLTGGASPLHF. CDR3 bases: TGTGCCAGCAGCTTAACAGGGGGGGCTTCACCCCTCCACTTT.